The clone carrying this T cell receptor beta chain was seen repeatedly, ten times or more. It was with a sample-barcoded 5' primer and a J-beta primer mix that a second PCR of roughly 7 to 11 cycles was run. One entry per CDR3 protein results from TCRdb running MiXCR on the 5' RACE reads. The data contain about 930,000 distinct CDR3 sequences, 29% of them singletons. These data belong to a study of blood T cells in healthy people across ages. V was trimmed by 4 bases and J by 5 bases, leaving 20 bases between them. The length of the CDR3 is 16 residues. Germline-derived CDR1 and CDR2 are LGHDT and YNNKEL (reference sequence). These same data were also listed under a study on T cells of mothers and their children.

The V call is TRBV3-1, the J call TRBJ1-2; D is possibly TRBD1 (5 bases). The origin of this receptor is a woman aged 40 to 55 in good health. The sample was blood. DNA for the CDR3: TGTGCCAGCAGCCCAACACCCGGGGCCTGGAAGTATGGCTACACCTTC. Protein sequence: CASSPTPGAWKYGYTF.